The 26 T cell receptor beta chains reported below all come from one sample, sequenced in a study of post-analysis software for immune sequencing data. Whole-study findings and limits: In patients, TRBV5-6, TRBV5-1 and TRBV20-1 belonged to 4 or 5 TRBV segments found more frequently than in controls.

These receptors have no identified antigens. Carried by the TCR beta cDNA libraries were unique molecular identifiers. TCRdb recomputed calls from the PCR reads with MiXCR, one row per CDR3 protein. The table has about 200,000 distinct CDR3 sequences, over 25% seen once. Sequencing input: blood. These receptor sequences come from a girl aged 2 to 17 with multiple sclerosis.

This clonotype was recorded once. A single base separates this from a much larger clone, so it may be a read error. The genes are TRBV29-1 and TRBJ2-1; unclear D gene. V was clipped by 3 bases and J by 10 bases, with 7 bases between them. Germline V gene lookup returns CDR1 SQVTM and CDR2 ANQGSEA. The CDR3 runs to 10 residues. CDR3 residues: CSVDSREQFF. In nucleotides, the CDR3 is TGCAGCGTTGATTCCCGAGAGCAGTTCTTC.

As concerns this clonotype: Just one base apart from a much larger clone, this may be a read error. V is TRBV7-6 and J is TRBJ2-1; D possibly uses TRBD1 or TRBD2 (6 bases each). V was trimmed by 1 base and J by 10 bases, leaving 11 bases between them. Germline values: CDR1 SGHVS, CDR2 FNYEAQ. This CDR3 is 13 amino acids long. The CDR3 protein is CASSLVIGGEQFF. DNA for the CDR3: TGTGCCAGCAGCTTAGTGATAGGGGGGGAGCAGTTCTTC.

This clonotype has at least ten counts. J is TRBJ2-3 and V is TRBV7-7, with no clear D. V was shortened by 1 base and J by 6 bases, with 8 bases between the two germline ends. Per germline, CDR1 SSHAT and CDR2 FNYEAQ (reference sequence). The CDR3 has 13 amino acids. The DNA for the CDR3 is TGTGCCAGCAGCTTAGGACTTCCCGATACGCAGTATTTT. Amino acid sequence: CASSLGLPDTQYF.

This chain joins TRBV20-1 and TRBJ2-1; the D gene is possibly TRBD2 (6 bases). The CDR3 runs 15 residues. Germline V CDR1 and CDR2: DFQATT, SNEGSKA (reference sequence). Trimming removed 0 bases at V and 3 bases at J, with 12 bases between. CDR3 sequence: CSARDGGRFYNEQFF. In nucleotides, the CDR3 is TGCAGTGCTAGAGATGGGGGGAGATTCTACAATGAGCAGTTCTTC.

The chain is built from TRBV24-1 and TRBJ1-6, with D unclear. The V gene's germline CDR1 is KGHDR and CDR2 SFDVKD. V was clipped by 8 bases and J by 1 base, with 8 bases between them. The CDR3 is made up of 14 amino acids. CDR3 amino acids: CATKDGSYNSPLHF. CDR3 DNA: TGTGCCACCAAGGACGGTTCCTATAATTCACCCCTCCACTTT.

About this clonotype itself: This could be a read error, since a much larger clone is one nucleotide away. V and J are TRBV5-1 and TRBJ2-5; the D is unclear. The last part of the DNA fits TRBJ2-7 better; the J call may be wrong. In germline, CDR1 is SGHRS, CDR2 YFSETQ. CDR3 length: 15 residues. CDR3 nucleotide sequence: TGCGCCAGCAGTCCGCCCAGTGGCAGACGCTACGAGCAGTACTTC. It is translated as CASSPPSGRRYEQYF.

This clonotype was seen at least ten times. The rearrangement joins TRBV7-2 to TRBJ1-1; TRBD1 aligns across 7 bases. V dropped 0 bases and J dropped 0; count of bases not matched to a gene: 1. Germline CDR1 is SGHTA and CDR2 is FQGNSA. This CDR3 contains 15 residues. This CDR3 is CASSLAGQMNTEAFF. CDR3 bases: TGTGCCAGCAGCTTAGCGGGACAGATGAACACTGAAGCTTTCTTT.

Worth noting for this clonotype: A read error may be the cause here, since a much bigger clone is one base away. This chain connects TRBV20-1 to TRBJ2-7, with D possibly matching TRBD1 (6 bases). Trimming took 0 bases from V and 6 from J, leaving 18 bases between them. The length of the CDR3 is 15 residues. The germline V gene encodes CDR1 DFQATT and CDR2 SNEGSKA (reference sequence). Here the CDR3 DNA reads TGCAGTGCTAGAGATGCGGCAGGGGTAGCCTGCGAGCAGTACTTC. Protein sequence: CSARDAAGVACEQYF.

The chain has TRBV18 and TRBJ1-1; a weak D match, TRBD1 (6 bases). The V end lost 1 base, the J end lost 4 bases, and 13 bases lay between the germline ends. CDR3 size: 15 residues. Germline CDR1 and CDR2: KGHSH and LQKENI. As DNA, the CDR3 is TGTGCCAGCTCACCACAGGGGGAGTGGGTCACTGAAGCTTTCTTT. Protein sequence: CASSPQGEWVTEAFF.

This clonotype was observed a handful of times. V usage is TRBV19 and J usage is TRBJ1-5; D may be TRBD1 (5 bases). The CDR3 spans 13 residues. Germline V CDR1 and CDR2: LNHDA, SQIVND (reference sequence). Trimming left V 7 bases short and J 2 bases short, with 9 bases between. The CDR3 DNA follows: TGTGCCAGTATAGGGGCTGGCAATCAGCCCCAGCATTTT. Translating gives CASIGAGNQPQHF.

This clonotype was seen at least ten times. The CDR3 reads CASSTKVSDGSDNEQFF. CDR3 bases: TGCGCCAGCAGCACCAAGGTCTCTGACGGGAGTGACAATGAGCAGTTCTTC. The V gene is TRBV5-1, the J gene TRBJ2-1; D possibly corresponds to TRBD2 (6 bases). Per the germline V gene, CDR1 is SGHRS and CDR2 is YFSETQ. V was trimmed by 4 bases and J by 5 bases, leaving 22 bases between them. The CDR3 consists of 17 residues.

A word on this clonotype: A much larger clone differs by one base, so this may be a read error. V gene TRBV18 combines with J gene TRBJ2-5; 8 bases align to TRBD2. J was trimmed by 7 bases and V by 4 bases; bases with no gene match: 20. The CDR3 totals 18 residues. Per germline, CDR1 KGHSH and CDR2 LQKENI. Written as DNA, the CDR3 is TGTGCCAGCTCACGACTACCGACTAGCGCGACGGGTGGGGGGACCCAGTACTTC. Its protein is CASSRLPTSATGGGTQYF.

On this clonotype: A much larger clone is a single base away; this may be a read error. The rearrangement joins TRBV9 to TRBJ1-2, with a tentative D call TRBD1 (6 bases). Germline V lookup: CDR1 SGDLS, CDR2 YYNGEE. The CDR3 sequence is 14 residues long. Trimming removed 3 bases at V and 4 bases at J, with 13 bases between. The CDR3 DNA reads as TGTGCCAGCAGCGGAAAGACAGGTGTCTATGGCTACACCTTC. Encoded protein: CASSGKTGVYGYTF.

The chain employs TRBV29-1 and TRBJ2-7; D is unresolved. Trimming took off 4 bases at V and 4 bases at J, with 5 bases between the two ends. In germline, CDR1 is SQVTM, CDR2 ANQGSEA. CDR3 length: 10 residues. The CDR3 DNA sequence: TGCAGCGTTGCCGATTACGAGCAGTACTTC. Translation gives CSVADYEQYF.

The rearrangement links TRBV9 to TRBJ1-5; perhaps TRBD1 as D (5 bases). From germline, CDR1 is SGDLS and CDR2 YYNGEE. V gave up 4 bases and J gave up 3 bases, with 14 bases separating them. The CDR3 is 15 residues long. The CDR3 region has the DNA TGTGCCAGCAGCCCAGAGGTGGGGCACAATCAGCCCCAGCATTTT. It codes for CASSPEVGHNQPQHF.

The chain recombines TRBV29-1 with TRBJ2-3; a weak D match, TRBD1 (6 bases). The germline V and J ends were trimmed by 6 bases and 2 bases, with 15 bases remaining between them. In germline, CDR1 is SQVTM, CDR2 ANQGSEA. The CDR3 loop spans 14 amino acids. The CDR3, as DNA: TGCAGCGTCTGTGGGACATCCCTCACAGATACGCAGTATTTT. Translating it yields CSVCGTSLTDTQYF.

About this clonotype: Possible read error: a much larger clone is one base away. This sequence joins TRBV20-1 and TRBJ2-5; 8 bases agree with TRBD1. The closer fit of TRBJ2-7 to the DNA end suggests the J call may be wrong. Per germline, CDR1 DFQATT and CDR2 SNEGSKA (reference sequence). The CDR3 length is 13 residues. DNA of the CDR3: TGCAGTACTAGACAGGGGACTCGGAACGAGCAGTACTTC. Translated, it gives CSTRQGTRNEQYF.

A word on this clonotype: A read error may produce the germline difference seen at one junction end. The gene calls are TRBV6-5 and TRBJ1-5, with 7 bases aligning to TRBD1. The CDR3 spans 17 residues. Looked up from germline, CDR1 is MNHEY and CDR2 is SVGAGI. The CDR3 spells CAGSYSKVEGARQPQHF. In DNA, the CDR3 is TGTGCCGGCAGTTACTCGAAGGTGGAGGGGGCGAGGCAGCCCCAGCATTTT.

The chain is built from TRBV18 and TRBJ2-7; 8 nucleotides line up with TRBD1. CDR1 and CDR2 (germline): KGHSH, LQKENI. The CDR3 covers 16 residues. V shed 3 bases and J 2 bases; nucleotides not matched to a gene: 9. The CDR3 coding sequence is TGTGCCAGCTCACCGGCAGGACAGGGAGGCACCTACGAGCAGTACTTC. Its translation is CASSPAGQGGTYEQYF.

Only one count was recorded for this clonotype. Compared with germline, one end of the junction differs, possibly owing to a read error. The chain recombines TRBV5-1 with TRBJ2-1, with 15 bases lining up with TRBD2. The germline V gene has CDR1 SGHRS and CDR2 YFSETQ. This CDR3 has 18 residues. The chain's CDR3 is CVSSLARGLAGGRREQFF. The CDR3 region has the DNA TGCGTCAGCAGCTTGGCCAGGGGACTAGCGGGGGGCCGGCGAGAGCAGTTCTTC. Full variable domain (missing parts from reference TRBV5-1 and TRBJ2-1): KAGVTQTPRYLIKTRGQQVTLSCSPISGHRSVSWYQQTPGQGLQFLFEYFSETQRNKGNFPGRFSGRQFSNSRSEMNVSTLELGDSALYLCVSSLARGLAGGRREQFFGPGTRLTVL.

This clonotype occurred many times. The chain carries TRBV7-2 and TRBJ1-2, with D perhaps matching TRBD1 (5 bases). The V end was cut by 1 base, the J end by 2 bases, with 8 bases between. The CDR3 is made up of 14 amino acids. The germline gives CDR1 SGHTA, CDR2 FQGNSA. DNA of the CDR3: TGTGCCAGCAGCTTAGTTACAGGCAACTATGGCTACACCTTC. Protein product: CASSLVTGNYGYTF.

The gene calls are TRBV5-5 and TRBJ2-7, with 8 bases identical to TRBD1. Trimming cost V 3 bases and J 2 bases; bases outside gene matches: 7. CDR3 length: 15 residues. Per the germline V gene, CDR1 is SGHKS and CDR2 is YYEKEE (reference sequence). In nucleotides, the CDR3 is TGTGCCAGCAGCTACCTAAGGACAGGGACCTACGAGCAGTACTTC. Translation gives CASSYLRTGTYEQYF.

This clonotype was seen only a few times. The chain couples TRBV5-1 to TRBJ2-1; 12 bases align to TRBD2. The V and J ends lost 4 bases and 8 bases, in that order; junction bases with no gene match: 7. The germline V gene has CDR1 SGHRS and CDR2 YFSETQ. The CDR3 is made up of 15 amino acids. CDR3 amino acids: CASSTRTSGMDEQFF. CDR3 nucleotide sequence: TGCGCCAGCAGCACGCGGACTAGCGGGATGGATGAGCAGTTCTTC.

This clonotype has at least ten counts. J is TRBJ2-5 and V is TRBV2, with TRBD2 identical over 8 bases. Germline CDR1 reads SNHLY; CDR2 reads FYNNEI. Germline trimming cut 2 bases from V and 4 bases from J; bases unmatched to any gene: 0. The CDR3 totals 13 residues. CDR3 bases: TGTGCCAGCAGTGAAACTAGCGGAGAGACCCAGTACTTC. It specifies CASSETSGETQYF.

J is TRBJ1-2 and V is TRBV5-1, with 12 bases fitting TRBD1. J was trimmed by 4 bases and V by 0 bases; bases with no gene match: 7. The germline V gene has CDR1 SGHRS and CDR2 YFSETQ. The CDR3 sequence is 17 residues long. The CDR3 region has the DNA TGCGCCAGCAGCTTGGGGGGACAGGGGGCCTCCCTCTATGGCTACACCTTC. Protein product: CASSLGGQGASLYGYTF.

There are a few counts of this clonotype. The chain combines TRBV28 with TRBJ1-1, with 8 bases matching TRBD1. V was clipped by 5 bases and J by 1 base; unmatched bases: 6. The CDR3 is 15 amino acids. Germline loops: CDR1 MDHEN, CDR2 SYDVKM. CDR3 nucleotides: TGTGCCAGCAGTCCACCTGGGACAGGGAACACTGAAGCTTTCTTT. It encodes CASSPPGTGNTEAFF.